This TCR beta chain was sequenced for a study of cytomegalovirus exposure and HLA in healthy donors. Researchers ran the PCR with 60 Vbeta and 13 Jbeta primers. Original methodology: Later reanalysis found 60 million to 90 million unique TCR beta chains, approximately 11 million of them shared. The method was immunoSEQ multiplex PCR; TCRdb's version includes in-frame clones alone and lacks a portion of them. D and trimming were read from the DNA, whereas the V and J calls and clone size are those reported in that table. The sample gives about 190,000 clones, about nine tenths of which show up once; around 0.99% is in the top ten. Note on this clone: Antigen: not known.

V was shortened by 7 bases and J by 0 bases, with 16 bases between the two germline ends. The CDR3 covers 15 residues. CDR1 is MNHNY and CDR2 is SVGAGI in the germline V gene (reference sequence). Each donor's status was that of a healthy bone marrow donor. Overall study results and limits: Researchers reportedly found TCR beta sequences accurately predicted most subjects' HLA-A and HLA-B alleles. Immune exposure information available was restricted to CMV serostatus.

The sample taken for sequencing was PBMCs. The receptor's source is a boy aged 2 to 10 in good health and CMV-seronegative. V is TRBV6-6 and J is TRBJ2-7; perhaps TRBD2 as D (7 bases). The CDR3 DNA reads as TGTGCCAGCAAGAGGGGGGGGACGGGCTCCTACGAGCAGTACTTC. It yields the protein CASKRGGTGSYEQYF.